These T cell receptor beta chains were read from a single sample in a study of T-cell reconstitution after alpha-beta-depleted transplantation in children. TCRdb re-analysed the PCR reads in MiXCR, keeping a single row per CDR3 protein. The sample includes 75,000 to 80,000 distinct CDR3 sequences, roughly 18% seen only once; the top ten take roughly half. Source: PBMCs, mostly from graft donor cells, taken 360 days after TCRalphabeta/CD19-depleted stem cell transplant. Receptors originate from a male patient aged 2-9 years who had a stem cell transplant for acute lymphoblastic leukemia, so the T cells may come from the graft donor. CDR3s include the opening cysteine and the closing phenylalanine or tryptophan. A D gene is named only where the DNA matches it firmly.

v_call cdr3_length d_call cdr3_aa
TRBV28 17 . CASSLWAGGGLWDIQYF
TRBV7-8 15 . CASSLALSANSPLHF
TRBV12-3/TRBV12-4 15 . CASSFSFRPSYEQYF
TRBV12-3/TRBV12-4 14 . CASSLSQAHNEQFF
TRBV5-1 14 . CASRPSSSYNEQFF
TRBV7-9 16 . CASSLLGGTEADTQYF
TRBV6-2/TRBV6-3 17 . CASRRTGLSSYNSPLHF
TRBV27 14 . CASSLAGHYYEQYF
TRBV9 12 . CASSVGGGELFF
TRBV12-3/TRBV12-4 14 . CASRADTLNTEAFF
TRBV4-1 10 . CASSHYEQYF
TRBV12-3/TRBV12-4 16 TRBD1 CASSSGRGLRGTEAFF
TRBV6-5 15 . CASSTTGLPDEKLFF
TRBV11-2 18 TRBD2 CASSSFYRLAGGHGELFF
TRBV7-9 15 TRBD2 CASSPSGSSYNEQFF
TRBV7-6 15 . CASSLLARRTDTQYF
TRBV7-8 14 . CASSLKGPKETQYF
TRBV5-1 17 TRBD2 CASSFLKREGNTGELFF
TRBV7-9 13 TRBD2 CASTDGRYNEQFF
TRBV11-3 14 TRBD2 CASSPRLAGYEQYF
TRBV13 12 . CASSRKNTEAFF
TRBV5-1 15 TRBD1 CASSLRTGKSETQYF
TRBV12-3/TRBV12-4 13 . CASSFRSIEKLFF